This T cell receptor (beta chain) was profiled in a study of blood T cells in healthy people across ages (dated by TCRdb to the mid-2010s). General notes on the study: In model experiments, template switching captured about one uniquely barcoded TCR beta cDNA molecule for every two T cells. To track age-related changes in TCR beta repertoire diversity, the study relied on deep sequencing normalized with unique cDNA molecular identifiers. The donors were divided into four age groups: young (average approximately 15 years), middle-aged (roughly 42), aged (approximately 59) and long-lived (about 79). For two donors (one aged 18 to 29 and one aged 80 or older), the study analyzed two additional independent replicas of 1 million unique cDNA reads from the same blood draw. Results and caveats for the whole study, not just this receptor: Compared with the aged group, the long-lived group had more naive CD4+ T cells, fewer expanded clones and increased TCR diversity, a pattern suggesting age selection. There was a strong correlation between observed TCR beta diversity and the percentage of naive T cells measured by flow cytometry. Because the CMV infection status of the donors was unknown, age-related changes in expanded clonotypes may potentially have been confounded. As age increased, observed TCR beta diversity per million T cells dropped in a roughly linear way, and a significant reduction was already evident by age about 40. Estimates of total diversity based on one million sequenced T cells were considered lower bounds and underestimates. Since profiling was done on bulk unsorted PBMCs, naive and antigen-experienced compartments could not be conclusively compared.

The library was made by 5' RACE. Data came from an Illumina HiSeq 2500. A second PCR of roughly 7 to 11 cycles was performed with a sample-barcoded 5' primer and a J-beta primer mix. A template-switch 5' adaptor carrying 12 random nucleotides introduced a unique molecular identifier onto each TCR beta cDNA molecule. At least 2.5 million CDR3-containing paired-end reads were obtained from each sample. First-strand cDNA was synthesized from all RNA with the Mint cDNA synthesis kit, primed by a TRBC-specific oligonucleotide. All cDNA was treated with uracil-DNA glycosylase and then went through a first 18-cycle PCR with the universal primers M1SS and BC2_uni_R. The study's processing was this. Each sample was normalized by randomly selecting 1 million high-quality reads, each carrying a distinct molecular identifier. Reads sharing molecular identifiers were discarded rather than binned into consensus sequences. MiTCR, with a Q25 quality threshold and the strictest error-elimination algorithm, was used for CDR3 identification, clonotype clustering and error correction. A nonparametric unseen species model with Euler transformation was used to estimate lower-bound total TCR beta diversity. TCRdb reran the public reads through fastp at Q25 and MiXCR, keeping productive beta chains. Entries that share a CDR3 protein sequence are merged under the most common genes and DNA. The V and J calls and clone size come from TCRdb's table, not from the authors' own analysis. This sample holds fewer than 650,000 distinct CDR3 sequences; 25% to 35% were observed only once. The top ten constitute under 4.5% of the sample.

Donors were around 37 systemically healthy Caucasian individuals from Russia aged 6 to 90 years. Each donor gave 9.5 to 10 milliliters of peripheral blood, drawn into EDTA-treated Vacutainer tubes. Ficoll-Paque density-gradient centrifugation was used to isolate PBMCs, with at least 7 million obtained per sample. Trizol reagent was used to extract total RNA from PBMCs, with at least 6 micrograms per sample. For every donor, flow cytometry on a PBMC aliquot measured the percentage of naive CD45RAhigh/CD27high T cells. The sample holds a few counts of this clonotype. Its antigen is not yet known. No base quality values were provided; no much bigger clone lies one nucleotide off. The CDR3 runs 14 residues from the cysteine to the phenylalanine. The retained sequence is limited to the CDR3, 42 bases, with the frame set at the first base. V drops 8 bases and J drops 4 bases, leaving 17 bases in between. Via the germline V gene, CDR1 is SNHLY and CDR2 FYNNEI.

These data are also associated with another study on T cells of mothers and their children. From the second report: Nine systemically healthy Caucasian individuals, comprising three mothers and their six children, were included as donors. cDNA synthesis used all of the extracted RNA, with approximately 1.4 ug of RNA in each 15 ul reaction. In the second PCR, sample barcodes and 2-4 random nucleotides were introduced via the M1S primer. Over 8 million TCR beta CDR3 reads came from each mother, compared with a few million reads from each child. In both related and unrelated pairs, thymic selection shapes the output of TCR recombination in a similar way, with inherited differences having only a minor effect. Related mother-child pairs always showed normalized repertoire overlap that was slightly higher than in unrelated mother-child pairs, though the difference was never significant. Persistent microchimeric T cell clones were not detected, at a sensitivity of about 90 clones per million clonotypes. The study used deep NGS to compare TCR beta repertoires of mothers and children, seeking features distinguishing related mother-child pairs from unrelated individuals. The mean age was about 37 +/- 4 years for the mothers and approximately 11 +/- 4 years for the children. After adapter ligation was performed with NEBNext reagents, the libraries were sequenced on an Illumina HiSeq 2000 with 100+100 nt paired-end reads. Mother and child libraries were prepared a month apart and sequenced in separate runs to prevent cross-contamination. For each donor, between roughly 450,000 and 2,200,000 distinct TCR beta clonotypes were identified. Naive TCR beta clonotypes were estimated from low-frequency clonotypes matched to each donor's FACS-determined naive share, without sorting.

The TCR was taken from a boy aged 2 to 9 in good health. The material sequenced was blood. This chain is built from TRBV2 and TRBJ2-5; the D region may be TRBD1 or TRBD2, each matching 6 bases equally. The CDR3 protein: CASLSGRGGETQYF. The DNA is as follows: TGTGCCAGCCTTTCCGGCAGGGGAGGAGAGACCCAGTACTTC. With the portions outside the CDR3 filled from the reference TRBV2 and TRBJ2-5 genes, the complete variable region becomes EPEVTQTPSHQVTQMGQEVILRCVPISNHLYFYWYRQILGQKVEFLVSFYNNEISEKSEIFDDQFSVERPDGSNFTLKIRSTKLEDSAMYFCASLSGRGGETQYFGPGTRLLVL.